The entry below describes one T cell receptor (beta chain). Method: immunoSEQ multiplex PCR; TCRdb's copy keeps in-frame clones and lacks some. This table has fewer than 70,000 clones, about 86% appearing once. The CDR3 has 15 residues. Germline-derived CDR1 and CDR2 are SGHTA and FQGTGA. With 4 bases clipped from V and 2 bases from J, the junction kept 3 bases outside the gene matches. The data originate from a study of T cell changes during pregnancy in multiple sclerosis. This chain uses TRBV7-3 with TRBJ2-2; 8 nucleotides match TRBD2. The sample was peripheral blood from another person, used as feeder cells. The sequence derives from a human donor whose cells served as feeder cells for cultures in a pregnancy study. The CDR3 nucleotides are TGTGCCAGCAGCTCAGGACTAGCAAACACCGGGGAGCTGTTTTTT. Translating it yields CASSSGLANTGELFF.